These 28 T cell receptor beta chains share one sample of origin, sequenced in a study of blood T cell repertoires in COVID-19. This table comes from immunoSEQ multiplex PCR, and its TCRdb copy is limited to in-frame clones, with some not included. Among tens of thousands of clones, around 89% were seen once, and the ten largest hold 0.95% to 1.5%. The specimen sequenced was PBMCs or T cells enriched from blood (not recorded which). The receptor source for this set is a woman in her 50s with acute COVID-19.

The chain carries TRBV24-1 and TRBJ2-2, with 11 bases matching TRBD1. CDR1 is KGHDR, CDR2 SFDVKD, per germline. The V gene end was trimmed by 2 bases and the J gene end by 5 bases; junction bases not matched to a gene: 3. The CDR3 is 16 amino acids. For the CDR3, the DNA is TGTGCCACCAGTGATTCCGGGACAGGGGGAACCGGGGAGCTGTTTTTT. This gives the protein CATSDSGTGGTGELFF.

This rearrangement joins TRBV30 to TRBJ2-1; the match to TRBD2 covers 7 bases. Germline lookup yields CDR1 GTSNPN and CDR2 SVGIG (reference sequence). V shed 3 bases and J 5 bases; nucleotides not matched to a gene: 7. This CDR3 has 14 residues. As DNA, the CDR3 is TGTGCCTGGAGAAGAGGGAGGGCCAACAATGAGCAGTTCTTC. This sequence encodes CAWRRGRANNEQFF.

The gene calls are TRBV19 and TRBJ2-7; a weak D match, TRBD1 (6 bases). V shed 7 bases and J shed 2 bases, with 18 bases lying between them. The CDR3 loop spans 15 amino acids. Germline CDR1 and CDR2: LNHDA and SQIVND (reference sequence). The CDR3 spells CASKVGAGVAYEQYF. In nucleotides, the CDR3 is TGTGCCAGTAAGGTCGGGGCAGGGGTCGCCTACGAGCAGTACTTC.

This clone was observed once. CDR3 DNA sequence: TGTGCCTGGTCCGGGACAGTGCCCTATGGCTACACCTTC. It yields the protein CAWSGTVPYGYTF. The chain employs TRBV30 and TRBJ1-2, with 7 positions matching TRBD1. Trimming at V came to 5 bases and at J to 4 bases, leaving 7 bases not matched to a gene. The CDR3 loop spans 13 amino acids. Germline V gene sequence: CDR1 GTSNPN, CDR2 SVGIG (reference sequence).

The chain is built from TRBV5-5 and TRBJ2-3; D is perhaps TRBD2 (6 bases). Trimming left V 2 bases short and J 4 bases short, with 17 bases between. The CDR3 runs to 16 residues. The germline V gene has CDR1 SGHKS and CDR2 YYEKEE (reference sequence). In DNA, the CDR3 is TGTGCCAGCAGCTTAGCTAGTCTAGCGAAATCAGATACGCAGTATTTT. It translates to CASSLASLAKSDTQYF.

V and J are TRBV7-2 and TRBJ1-3; D is undetermined. Germline-derived CDR1 and CDR2 are SGHTA and FQGNSA. CDR3 length equals 16 residues. The V end was cut by 5 bases, the J end by 0 bases, with 14 bases between. CDR3 amino acids: CASSPAGRYSGNTIYF. The CDR3 DNA is TGTGCCAGCAGCCCGGCCGGGAGATACTCTGGAAACACCATATATTTT.

The CDR3 DNA sequence: TGTGCCAGCAGCTTAGCCTACTCGGCTAGCGGGAGAAGAGGGGTCAATGAGCAGTTCTTC. It codes for CASSLAYSASGRRGVNEQFF. The rearrangement links TRBV7-8 to TRBJ2-1, with 10 bases matching TRBD2. Looked up from germline, CDR1 is SGHVS and CDR2 is FQNEAQ. V shed 0 bases and J 6 bases; nucleotides not matched to a gene: 17. The length of the CDR3 is 20 residues.

In this sample, this clone turned up a few times. The CDR3 spells CASSFGLAGGEQFF. CDR3 in DNA: TGTGCCAGCAGCTTCGGGCTAGCGGGAGGAGAGCAGTTCTTC. The rearrangement joins TRBV11-3 to TRBJ2-1, with 11 nucleotides matching TRBD2. This CDR3 region has 14 residues. With V trimmed by 3 bases and J by 10 bases, 5 bases remained unmatched. Germline values: CDR1 SGHNT, CDR2 YENEEA. The whole variable domain, filled in from reference TRBV11-3 and TRBJ2-1, reads EAGVVQSPRYKIIEKKQPVAFWCNPISGHNTLYWYLQNLGQGPELLIRYENEEAVDDSQLPKDRFSAERLKGVDSTLKIQPAELGDSAVYLCASSFGLAGGEQFFGPGTRLTVL.

A few counts support this clone. The rearrangement uses TRBV6-2 or TRBV6-3 and TRBJ2-6, with D possibly being TRBD1 (7 bases). Germline CDR1 and CDR2: MNHEY and SVGEGT. The CDR3 extends over 17 amino acids. Trimming took 5 bases from V and 0 from J, leaving 14 bases between them. The CDR3: CASSRGDRLSGANVLTF. The CDR3 DNA is TGTGCCAGCAGTCGCGGGGACAGACTCTCTGGGGCCAACGTCCTGACTTTC.

V is TRBV14 and J is TRBJ1-2, with TRBD1 identical over 7 bases. The V gene end was trimmed by 3 bases and the J gene end by 6 bases; junction bases not matched to a gene: 10. Germline V gives CDR1 SGHDN, CDR2 FVKESK. This CDR3 has 15 residues. The CDR3 DNA follows: TGTGCCAGCAGCCATAGACAGGGTGGATTGAATGGCTACACCTTC. Translating gives CASSHRQGGLNGYTF.

The sample holds a few counts of this clone. The V and J genes are TRBV30 and TRBJ2-7, with unresolved D. CDR3 length: 11 amino acids. V was pared by 8 bases and J by 0 bases, with 8 bases between. The V gene's germline CDR1 is GTSNPN and CDR2 SVGIG (reference sequence). CDR3 sequence reads: CAPHFSYEQYF. CDR3 DNA sequence: TGTGCCCCCCACTTCTCCTACGAGCAGTACTTC.

This chain links TRBV9 with TRBJ2-3; D uncertain. Trimming took off 4 bases at V and 4 bases at J, with 16 bases between the two ends. Germline values: CDR1 SGDLS, CDR2 YYNGEE. CDR3 length: 15 residues. The CDR3 region is CASSPPGRPSDTQYF. The CDR3 DNA reads TGTGCCAGCAGCCCCCCCGGTCGCCCTTCAGATACGCAGTATTTT.

A few counts support this clone. The chain carries TRBV29-1 and TRBJ2-2, with 7 nucleotides matching TRBD1. The germline gives CDR1 SQVTM, CDR2 ANQGSEA. Trimming removed 7 bases from V and 4 bases from J; junction bases left unmatched: 9. This CDR3 spans 14 amino acids. The CDR3 DNA follows: TGCAGCGCCAACATAGGGGGCTCCACCGGGGAGCTGTTTTTT. Amino acids: CSANIGGSTGELFF.

The chain has TRBV7-9 and TRBJ1-2; 9 bases match TRBD1. The CDR3 totals 13 residues. CDR1 is SEHNR and CDR2 is FQNEAQ in the germline V gene (reference sequence). V was clipped by 5 bases and J by 10 bases; unmatched bases: 8. The CDR3 bases are TGTGCCAGCAGCCCCCTGAGGACAGGGGACTACACCTTC. Residues: CASSPLRTGDYTF. The variable domain in full, with the rest retrieved from reference TRBV7-9 and TRBJ1-2, is DTGVSQNPRHKITKRGQNVTFRCDPISEHNRLYWYRQTLGQGPEFLTYFQNEAQLEKSRLLSDRFSAERPKGSFSTLEIQRTEQGDSAMYLCASSPLRTGDYTFGSGTRLTVV.

On this clone itself: A junction boundary mismatches the germline segment, possibly from a read error. The DNA for the CDR3 is TGTGCCAGCAGTGTTCAAGCGGGGGGGTATGCCTACACCTTC. Protein: CASSVQAGGYAYTF. The chain recombines TRBV25-1 with TRBJ1-2; possibly TRBD1 for D (5 bases). Germline CDR1 MGHDK, CDR2 SYGVNS. There are 14 residues in the CDR3.

The CDR3 sequence: CASSMRHQPQHF. CDR3 in DNA: TGTGCCAGCAGCATGAGGCATCAGCCCCAGCATTTT. The chain carries TRBV21-1 and TRBJ1-5. TRBV21-1 corresponds to a pseudogene. This CDR3 is 12 amino acids long.

The rearrangement uses TRBV24-1 and TRBJ1-5; maybe TRBD1 (5 bases). This CDR3 has 13 residues. In germline, CDR1 is KGHDR, CDR2 SFDVKD. The V end was cut by 4 bases, the J end by 7 bases, with 10 bases between. In DNA, the CDR3 is TGTGCCACCAGTGAGATGCGGGGGCAGCCCCAGCATTTT. Residues: CATSEMRGQPQHF.

This clone was seen only once. The chain recombines TRBV19 with TRBJ2-1, with 11 bases lining up with TRBD1. J was trimmed by 7 bases and V by 5 bases; bases with no gene match: 7. The germline gives CDR1 LNHDA, CDR2 SQIVND (reference sequence). The CDR3 extends over 15 amino acids. The CDR3 is CASSLGQGAANEQFF. CDR3 nucleotide sequence: TGTGCCAGTAGTCTCGGACAGGGGGCGGCAAATGAGCAGTTCTTC.

The gene calls are TRBV18 and TRBJ1-2; a possible D gene is TRBD1 (6 bases). CDR1 and CDR2 (germline): KGHSH, LQKENI. The V and J ends lost 4 bases and 4 bases respectively, with 28 bases between them. The CDR3 runs to 19 residues. The CDR3 region has the DNA TGTGCCAGCTCACTAACAGGGAATCAGGCAGCTACGGCCGGCTATGGCTACACCTTC. Its protein product is CASSLTGNQAATAGYGYTF.

This chain links TRBV18 with TRBJ2-7; the D gene is possibly TRBD1 (5 bases). With 6 bases removed from V and 3 bases from J, the gap between germline ends came to 18 bases. Germline V gene sequence: CDR1 KGHSH, CDR2 LQKENI. The CDR3 sequence is 15 residues long. The CDR3: CASSAPDSGNYEQYF. DNA for the CDR3: TGTGCCAGCTCCGCACCCGACTCAGGGAACTACGAGCAGTACTTC.

J is TRBJ2-5 and V is TRBV18; 7 nucleotides align to TRBD1. After removal of 2 bases from V and 3 bases from J, the junction contained 0 bases not matched to a gene. The CDR3 is 13 residues long. Germline loops: CDR1 KGHSH, CDR2 LQKENI. CDR3 coding DNA: TGTGCCAGCTCACCAACAGGGGAAGAGACCCAGTACTTC. Amino acids: CASSPTGEETQYF.

A single count supports this clone. The V gene is TRBV7-2, the J gene TRBJ2-3; D is possibly TRBD2 (6 bases). Germline lookup yields CDR1 SGHTA and CDR2 FQGNSA. Trimming took 3 bases from V and 4 from J, leaving 14 bases between them. This CDR3 has 15 residues. The CDR3 sequence is CASSLGRGNSDTQYF. The CDR3 coding sequence is TGTGCCAGCAGCTTGGGACGGGGGAACTCAGATACGCAGTATTTT.

The chain joins TRBV4-1 to TRBJ1-1; 9 nucleotides align to TRBD1. The CDR3 extends over 16 amino acids. The germline gives CDR1 MGHRA, CDR2 YSYEKL. Trimming cost V 4 bases and J 6 bases; bases outside gene matches: 12. CDR3: CASSRASGQGVAEAFF. DNA of the CDR3: TGCGCCAGCAGCCGAGCCTCGGGACAGGGTGTGGCTGAAGCTTTCTTT.

The V gene is TRBV7-8, the J gene TRBJ2-5, with D maybe TRBD2 (6 bases). The CDR3 extends over 15 amino acids. Germline CDR1 and CDR2: SGHVS and FQNEAQ. V was shortened by 1 base and J by 0 bases, with 9 bases between the two germline ends. The CDR3 nucleotides are TGTGCCAGCAGCTTAGGGGCTAGCGACCAAGAGACCCAGTACTTC. Translated, it gives CASSLGASDQETQYF. The full variable domain, with the rest looked up from reference TRBV7-8 and TRBJ2-5, is GAGVSQSPRYKVAKRGQDVALRCDPISGHVSLFWYQQALGQGPEFLTYFQNEAQLDKSGLPSDRFFAERPEGSVSTLKIQRTQQEDSAVYLCASSLGASDQETQYFGPGTRLLVL.

The chain has TRBV3-1 (or the pseudogene TRBV3-2) and TRBJ2-1, with 8 bases fitting TRBD2. The germline V gene has CDR1 LGHDT and CDR2 YNNKEL (reference sequence). The CDR3 totals 14 residues. Germline trimming cut 0 bases from V and 9 bases from J; bases unmatched to any gene: 4. The CDR3 DNA reads TGTGCCAGCAGCCAAGATGGACTAGCCCGTGAGCAGTTCTTC. Protein sequence: CASSQDGLAREQFF.

The rearrangement joins TRBV29-1 to TRBJ2-7; D is unclear. CDR1 and CDR2 (germline): SQVTM, ANQGSEA. Deletions cut 4 bases from V and 3 bases from J, with 13 bases between. This CDR3 spans 13 amino acids. The CDR3 here is CSVAGLVGYEQYF. As DNA, the CDR3 is TGCAGCGTTGCAGGCTTAGTGGGCTACGAGCAGTACTTC.

The count of this clone is one. The V gene is TRBV19, the J gene TRBJ1-1; 11 positions match TRBD1. The CDR3 contains 15 residues. With V trimmed by 5 bases and J by 0 bases, 2 bases remained unmatched. Germline values: CDR1 LNHDA, CDR2 SQIVND (reference sequence). This chain's CDR3 is CASSGQGALNTEAFF. The DNA for the CDR3 is TGTGCCAGTAGTGGACAGGGGGCCCTGAACACTGAAGCTTTCTTT.

V usage is TRBV5-1 and J usage is TRBJ2-1, with 11 nucleotides matching TRBD2. The V gene end was trimmed by 4 bases and the J gene end by 7 bases; junction bases not matched to a gene: 10. The CDR3 contains 16 residues. CDR1 SGHRS and CDR2 YFSETQ come from the germline V gene. The CDR3 DNA sequence: TGCGCCAGCAGCGTGCAACTAGCGGGAGTCAGAAATGAGCAGTTCTTC. Its translation is CASSVQLAGVRNEQFF.